This is a list of T cell receptor beta chains from one sample in a study of T cell responses to AZD1222 COVID-19 vaccine. The method was immunoSEQ multiplex PCR; TCRdb's version includes in-frame clones alone and lacks a portion of them. The table records roughly 180,000 clones, around 90% of them present only once. The sample consisted of peripheral blood, taken 28 days after the second AZD1222 dose. Receptors originate from an adult who received the AZD1222 COVID-19 vaccine. CDR3s include the opening cysteine and the closing phenylalanine or tryptophan. A D gene is named only where the DNA matches it firmly. Clone sizes are given selectively: once, few, many, or a class where the clone is expanded.

v_call	clone_size	d_call	j_call	cdr3_nt	cdr3_aa
TRBV15	NA	NA	TRBJ1-3	TGTGCCACCAGCCCATCAGGGGCCTCTGGAAACACCATATATTTT	CATSPSGASGNTIYF
TRBV4-2	NA	NA	TRBJ2-7	TGTGCCAGCAGCCAAGCAGAAGGAACTGTGATCTACGAGCAGTACTTC	CASSQAEGTVIYEQYF
TRBV27	NA	TRBD1	TRBJ1-1	TGTGCCAGCAGCCAAAGGACAGGGGTCCAAGCTTTCTTT	CASSQRTGVQAFF
TRBV10-3	NA	TRBD2	TRBJ2-3	TGTGCCATCAGCGGACCGGGACAGGGACTAGCGGGATCAGATACGCAGTATTTT	CAISGPGQGLAGSDTQYF
TRBV7-3	NA	TRBD1	TRBJ2-1	TGTGCCAGCAGCCAACCAGGGGGCTATGAGCAGTTCTTC	CASSQPGGYEQFF
TRBV2	NA	TRBD1	TRBJ1-6	TGTGCCAGCAAGCGGACAGGAGGATATAATTCACCCCTCCACTTT	CASKRTGGYNSPLHF
TRBV7-9	NA	NA	TRBJ2-5	TGTGCCAGCAGCTCCCAATCCGGTGAGACCCAGTACTTC	CASSSQSGETQYF
TRBV28	NA	TRBD2	TRBJ2-1	TGTGCCAGCAGCTTAGGACTAGCGGGACGACAGCTACTAGGGGTAACCTACAATGAGCAGTTCTTC	CASSLGLAGRQLLGVTYNEQFF
TRBV5-1	NA	TRBD1	TRBJ2-1	TGCGCCAGCAGCGCAAGGGACAGGGGTATCTTTGAGCAGTTCTTC	CASSARDRGIFEQFF
TRBV5-1	NA	NA	TRBJ2-3	TGCGCCAGCAGCTTGGAACGGAGCGGCACAGATACGCAGTATTTT	CASSLERSGTDTQYF
TRBV11-1	NA	NA	TRBJ2-5	TGTGCCAGCAGCTTGGGCGGGGGCTTCCAAGAGACCCAGTACTTC	CASSLGGGFQETQYF
TRBV28	NA	TRBD1	TRBJ1-6	TGTGCCAGCAGTCTTCCGGGACAGGGGGCTTCACCCCTCCACTTT	CASSLPGQGASPLHF
TRBV6-5	NA	TRBD1	TRBJ2-7	TGTGCCAGCAGTCGGCCGGGACAGGGGAGTGAGCAGTACTTC	CASSRPGQGSEQYF
TRBV5-6	NA	NA	TRBJ2-1	TGTGCCAGCAGCCCCGGGACACCCTCCTACAATGAGCAGTTCTTC	CASSPGTPSYNEQFF
TRBV18	few	NA	TRBJ2-1	TGTGCCAGCTCACCAGGGCAGGGGGGGATGGAGCAGTTCTTC	CASSPGQGGMEQFF
TRBV3-1/TRBV3-2	NA	NA	TRBJ2-3	TGTGCCAGCAGCCATGACTGGTCTAGCACAGATACGCAGTATTTT	CASSHDWSSTDTQYF
TRBV3-1/TRBV3-2	NA	TRBD2	TRBJ2-3	TGTGCCAGCAGCCAAGGACTAGCGGGCCCAGATACGCAGTATTTT	CASSQGLAGPDTQYF
TRBV25-1	NA	NA	TRBJ2-7	TGTGCCAGCAGTCCATCAACCTACGAGCAGTACTTC	CASSPSTYEQYF
TRBV4-2	NA	TRBD1	TRBJ1-2	TGTGCCAGCAGCCAAGAAGTTGACAGGGGGCTTCGTGGCTACACCTTC	CASSQEVDRGLRGYTF
TRBV29-1	NA	NA	TRBJ2-1	TGCAGCGTTGTTACAGGGATCCACAATGAGCAGTTCTTC	CSVVTGIHNEQFF
TRBV9	NA	NA	TRBJ1-2	TGTGCCAGCAATCGTCCTCCTGAGACGAGAGAGGGCTACACCTTC	CASNRPPETREGYTF
TRBV19	NA	NA	TRBJ1-5	TGTGCCAGTAGTATTTTGGGAGGGGCTCAGCCCCAGCATTTT	CASSILGGAQPQHF
TRBV2	NA	TRBD1	TRBJ1-3	TGTGCCAGCGCCTGGGACAGGGTTGGAAACACCATATATTTT	CASAWDRVGNTIYF
TRBV5-6	NA	NA	TRBJ2-3	TGTGCCAGCAGGACGGGAACTTTTGTCGGTGCGCAGTATTTT	CASRTGTFVGAQYF
TRBV3-1/TRBV3-2	NA	NA	TRBJ2-7	TGTGCCAGCAGTCGGGGTAGGGGAGACTACGAGCAGTACTTC	CASSRGRGDYEQYF
TRBV19	NA	NA	TRBJ2-3	TGTGCCAGTAAATTCGGCGGGATAGCCACAGATACGCAGTATTTT	CASKFGGIATDTQYF
TRBV28	NA	NA	TRBJ1-4	TGTGCCAGCAGTCTTCTCAACCCCGGCGGTAATGAAAAACTGTTTTTT	CASSLLNPGGNEKLFF
TRBV7-2	NA	TRBD1	TRBJ2-2	TGTGCCAGCAGCACGACAGGGTGGAATGACGGGGAGCTGTTTTTT	CASSTTGWNDGELFF
TRBV7-6	NA	NA	TRBJ1-1	TGTGCCAGCAGCTTTGGGGGTATCACTGAAGCTTTCTTT	CASSFGGITEAFF
TRBV10-3	NA	NA	TRBJ1-3	TGTGCCATCAGTGGGTGGACCGAGACGAGCTCTGGAAACACCATATATTTT	CAISGWTETSSGNTIYF
TRBV28	NA	NA	TRBJ1-1	TGTGCCAGCAGTTTTGTCGGGCCGTCAATGACTGAAGCTTTCTTT	CASSFVGPSMTEAFF
TRBV9	NA	NA	TRBJ1-1	TGTGCCAGCAGCGTGGATGGACTAATGAACACTGAAGCTTTCTTT	CASSVDGLMNTEAFF
TRBV24-1	NA	NA	TRBJ2-5	TGTGCCACCAGTGGGACAGAATCCCAAGAGACCCAGTACTTC	CATSGTESQETQYF
TRBV25-1	once	NA	TRBJ2-1	TGTGCCAGCAGTGAGTGGGGAGGTGAGCAGTTCTTC	CASSEWGGEQFF
TRBV18	NA	TRBD2	TRBJ2-1	TGTGCCAGCTCACCAGGGCCTAGCGGGGGTCGGTGGGAGCAGTTCTTC	CASSPGPSGGRWEQFF
TRBV28	NA	TRBD2	TRBJ2-7	TGTGCCAGCTTCGGTCGGACTAGCGGTTACGAGCAGTACTTC	CASFGRTSGYEQYF
TRBV10-1	NA	NA	TRBJ2-1	TGCGCCAGCCAGTCACAGGCCGCCTACAATGAGCAGTTCTTC	CASQSQAAYNEQFF
TRBV6-1	once	NA	TRBJ1-1	TGTGCCAGCAGTGCCTACTCTTCGGGGATGATGGACACTGAAGCTTTCTTT	CASSAYSSGMMDTEAFF
TRBV5-8	NA	NA	TRBJ1-4	TGTGCCAGCAGCTTTACTCCCTCAACTAATGAAAAACTGTTTTTT	CASSFTPSTNEKLFF
TRBV4-3	NA	NA	TRBJ1-2	TGCGCCAGCAGCCAAGATGGGTGGTATGGCTACACCTTC	CASSQDGWYGYTF
TRBV2	NA	NA	TRBJ1-1	TGTGCCAGCAAGCGCCCCACCGGGGGAAACACTGAAGCTTTCTTT	CASKRPTGGNTEAFF